Many counts were recorded for the clone carrying this T cell receptor beta chain. Its target is unknown. The data derive from a study of T cells in Graves' hyperthyroidism and ophthalmopathy. Findings of the study overall: Model-based prediction identified ophthalmopathy a median around 6.7 months prior to its onset.

Cells are PBMCs isolated from around 9.4 ml of fresh blood. Amplification targeted TCR beta CDR3 regions from RNA transcripts. The HTBI primer set served for first-round RT-PCR of the TCR CDR3. TCRdb reprocessed the multiplex PCR reads via MiXCR and lists one record per CDR3 protein. This table has some 460,000 distinct CDR3 sequences, 15% to 18% appearing once. Trimming took 4 bases from V and 0 from J, leaving 8 bases between them. This CDR3 contains 13 residues. Germline V gene sequence: CDR1 SGDLS, CDR2 YYNGEE. The origin of this receptor is a woman aged 18-29 years with Graves' hyperthyroidism. The chain links TRBV9 to TRBJ2-7; D not resolved. Sequencing input: blood. CDR3 sequence reads: CASSPHGSYEQYF. The DNA for the CDR3 is TGTGCCAGCAGCCCCCACGGCTCCTACGAGCAGTACTTC.